The 11 T cell receptor beta chains in this list originate from one sample, sequenced in a study of blood T cell repertoires in COVID-19. Libraries were prepared by immunoSEQ multiplex PCR; TCRdb keeps only in-frame clonotypes and omits some of them. The sample has some 330,000 clones, about 92% seen once. Sequencing used PBMCs or T cells enriched from blood (not recorded which). These TCRs come from a woman aged 25 to 39 who had recovered from COVID-19.

This rearrangement joins TRBV7-9 to TRBJ1-3; D perhaps matches TRBD1 (5 bases). Germline V gives CDR1 SEHNR, CDR2 FQNEAQ (reference sequence). Trimming cost V 5 bases and J 4 bases, with 24 bases left between them. CDR3 length: 18 residues. The chain's CDR3 is CASSPWGPGSELGNTIYF. In DNA form, the CDR3 reads TGTGCCAGCAGCCCATGGGGCCCTGGATCGGAGCTCGGAAACACCATATATTTT.

J is TRBJ2-1 and V is TRBV5-1, with 11 bases matching TRBD2. The CDR3 length is 15 residues. J gave up 4 bases and V 4 bases, and 4 bases lay outside the gene matches. Germline CDR1 and CDR2: SGHRS and YFSETQ. The DNA for the CDR3 is TGCGCCAGCAGCAATAGCGGGGGGGCATACAATGAGCAGTTCTTC. Translation: CASSNSGGAYNEQFF.

The genes are TRBV4-2 and TRBJ2-1; D is possibly TRBD2 (6 bases). There are 15 residues in the CDR3. Germline lookup yields CDR1 LGHNA and CDR2 YNFKEQ. The V and J ends lost 1 base and 8 bases respectively, with 15 bases between them. The CDR3: CASSQAPGRRDEQFF. CDR3 sequence (DNA): TGTGCCAGCAGCCAAGCCCCGGGGAGGCGGGATGAGCAGTTCTTC.

The chain couples TRBV5-8 to TRBJ2-5; maybe TRBD1 (5 bases). The germline gives CDR1 SGHTS, CDR2 YDEGEE. The CDR3 extends over 14 amino acids. The germline V and J ends were trimmed by 4 bases and 2 bases, with 12 bases remaining between them. The CDR3 nucleotides read TGTGCCAGCAGCATACAGGACGAACAAGAGACCCAGTACTTC. The encoded protein is CASSIQDEQETQYF. The full variable domain, in which reference TRBV5-8 and TRBJ2-5 provide the parts outside the CDR3, is EAGVTQSPTHLIKTRGQQATLRCSPISGHTSVYWYQQALGLGLQFLLWYDEGEERNRGNFPPRFSGRQFPNYSSELNVNALELEDSALYLCASSIQDEQETQYFGPGTRLLVL.

The V call is TRBV3-1 (or the pseudogene TRBV3-2), the J call TRBJ2-7, with D perhaps matching TRBD1 (5 bases). The germline V gene has CDR1 LGHDT and CDR2 YNNKEL (reference sequence). The V end was cut by 4 bases, the J end by 4 bases, with 11 bases between. The CDR3 totals 13 residues. This chain's CDR3 is CASSPRGPYEQYF. The CDR3 nucleotides read TGTGCCAGCAGCCCTAGGGGCCCTTACGAGCAGTACTTC.

The chain employs TRBV7-2 and TRBJ2-3; D is perhaps TRBD2 (6 bases). Germline lookup yields CDR1 SGHTA and CDR2 FQGNSA. Between the trimmed V and J ends, which lost 5 bases and 6 bases, there was a span of 18 bases. The CDR3 is 15 residues long. The DNA of the CDR3 is TGTGCCAGCAGCCCCCAGGGACTCCACTGGGATACGCAGTATTTT. It encodes CASSPQGLHWDTQYF. The variable domain in full, completed from reference TRBV7-2 and TRBJ2-3, reads GAGVSQSPSNKVTEKGKDVELRCDPISGHTALYWYRQSLGQGLEFLIYFQGNSAPDKSGLPSDRFSAERTGGSVSTLTIQRTQQEDSAVYLCASSPQGLHWDTQYFGPGTRLTVL.

This chain links TRBV27 with TRBJ1-5; 10 positions agree with TRBD1. The V gene's germline CDR1 is MNHEY and CDR2 SMNVEV (reference sequence). The CDR3 extends over 15 amino acids. The ends lost 6 bases at V and 3 bases at J; junction bases unmatched: 5. CDR3 residues: CASRGTGEANQPQHF. The CDR3 nucleotides read TGTGCCAGCAGGGGGACAGGGGAAGCCAATCAGCCCCAGCATTTT.

CDR3 residues: CASSRQGNTEAFF. CDR3 bases: TGTGCCAGCAGCCGACAGGGGAACACTGAAGCTTTCTTT. The chain has TRBV7-8 and TRBJ1-1; 7 positions agree with TRBD1. Germline assignment: CDR1 SGHVS and CDR2 FQNEAQ. The CDR3 spans 13 residues. The V segment lost 5 bases and the J segment 1 base; nucleotides outside the gene matches: 1. The full variable domain, in which reference TRBV7-8 and TRBJ1-1 provide the parts outside the CDR3, is GAGVSQSPRYKVAKRGQDVALRCDPISGHVSLFWYQQALGQGPEFLTYFQNEAQLDKSGLPSDRFFAERPEGSVSTLKIQRTQQEDSAVYLCASSRQGNTEAFFGQGTRLTVV.

In its sample, this clone was seen once. V is TRBV24-1 and J is TRBJ2-5; 9 bases are a match to TRBD1. The CDR3 extends over 16 amino acids. Per the germline V gene, CDR1 is KGHDR and CDR2 is SFDVKD. V lost 2 bases, J lost 4 bases, and 7 bases stayed unmatched. CDR3 sequence (DNA): TGTGCCACCAGTGATTATAACAGGGGGCTGGGAGAGACCCAGTACTTC. Translated, it gives CATSDYNRGLGETQYF.

The chain recombines TRBV6-5 with TRBJ1-5; TRBD1 matches at 9 bases. The CDR3 is 14 amino acids. CDR1 MNHEY and CDR2 SVGAGI come from the germline V gene. V was pared by 11 bases and J by 1 base, with 6 bases of the junction left unmatched. CDR3 sequence (DNA): TGTGCCGGAGAACAGGGGGCGAGCAATCAGCCCCAGCATTTT. It codes for CAGEQGASNQPQHF.

The chain links TRBV21-1 to TRBJ1-4; no DNA check was done on the table's D call, TRBD1. TRBV21-1 is annotated as a pseudogene. The CDR3 is 18 residues long. CDR3: CASSKVGYQGGTNEKLFF. In DNA, the CDR3 is TGTGCCAGCAGCAAAGTTGGGTATCAAGGGGGAACTAATGAAAAACTGTTTTTT.